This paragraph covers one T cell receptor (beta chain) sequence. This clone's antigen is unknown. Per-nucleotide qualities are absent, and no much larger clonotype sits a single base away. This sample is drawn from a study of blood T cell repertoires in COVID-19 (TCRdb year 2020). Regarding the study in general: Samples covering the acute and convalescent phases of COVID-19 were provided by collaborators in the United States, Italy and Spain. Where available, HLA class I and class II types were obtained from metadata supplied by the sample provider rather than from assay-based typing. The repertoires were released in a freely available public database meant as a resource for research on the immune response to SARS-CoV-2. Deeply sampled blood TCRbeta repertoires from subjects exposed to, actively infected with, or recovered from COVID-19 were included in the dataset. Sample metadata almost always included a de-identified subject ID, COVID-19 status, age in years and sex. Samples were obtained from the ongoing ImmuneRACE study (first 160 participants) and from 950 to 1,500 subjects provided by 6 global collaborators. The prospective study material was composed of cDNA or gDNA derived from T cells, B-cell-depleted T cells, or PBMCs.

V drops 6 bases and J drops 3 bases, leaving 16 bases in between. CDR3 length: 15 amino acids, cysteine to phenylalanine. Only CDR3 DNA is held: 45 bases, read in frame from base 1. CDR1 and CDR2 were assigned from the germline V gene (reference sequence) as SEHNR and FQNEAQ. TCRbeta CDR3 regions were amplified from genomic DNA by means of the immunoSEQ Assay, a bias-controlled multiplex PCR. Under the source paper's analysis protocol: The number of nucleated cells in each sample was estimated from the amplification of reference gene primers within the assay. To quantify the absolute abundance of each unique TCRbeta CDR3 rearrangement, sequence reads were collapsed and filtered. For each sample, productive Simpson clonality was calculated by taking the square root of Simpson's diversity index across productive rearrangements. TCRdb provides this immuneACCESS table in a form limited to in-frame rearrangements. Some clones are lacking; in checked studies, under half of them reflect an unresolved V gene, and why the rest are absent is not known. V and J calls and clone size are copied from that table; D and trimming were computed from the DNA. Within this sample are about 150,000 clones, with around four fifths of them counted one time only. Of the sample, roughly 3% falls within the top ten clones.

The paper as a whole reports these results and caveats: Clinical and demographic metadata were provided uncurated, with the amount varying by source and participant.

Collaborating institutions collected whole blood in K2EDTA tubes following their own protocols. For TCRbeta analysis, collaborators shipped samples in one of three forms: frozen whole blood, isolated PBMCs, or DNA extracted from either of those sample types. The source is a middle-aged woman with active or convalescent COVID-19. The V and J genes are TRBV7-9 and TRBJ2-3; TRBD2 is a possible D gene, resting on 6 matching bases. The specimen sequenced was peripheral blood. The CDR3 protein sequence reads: CASSFSGVSTDTQYF. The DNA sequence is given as TGTGCCAGCAGTTTTAGCGGCGTCTCTACAGATACGCAGTATTTT.